This T cell receptor beta chain appears in the sequencing data of a study of monozygotic twins with inflammatory bowel disease. This CDR3 comprises 15 residues. CDR1 and CDR2 (germline): SGDLS, YYNGEE. With regard to this clonotype: The antigen is undetermined.

TCRdb re-called the 5' RACE reads and gives one entry per CDR3 protein, without DNA. The table lists roughly 150,000 distinct CDR3 sequences. Study conclusions and caveats: Among IBD patients, fewer clonotypes were shared with others than among healthy twins, especially with disease activity. A single strong clonotype or signal linked to IBD was not supported.

Sample: blood. The V and J genes are TRBV9 and TRBJ2-5. This sequence was found in a human donor with ulcerative colitis or Crohn's disease, or a healthy co-twin of an affected twin (not recorded which). CDR3 protein: CASSVAGTAQETQYF.